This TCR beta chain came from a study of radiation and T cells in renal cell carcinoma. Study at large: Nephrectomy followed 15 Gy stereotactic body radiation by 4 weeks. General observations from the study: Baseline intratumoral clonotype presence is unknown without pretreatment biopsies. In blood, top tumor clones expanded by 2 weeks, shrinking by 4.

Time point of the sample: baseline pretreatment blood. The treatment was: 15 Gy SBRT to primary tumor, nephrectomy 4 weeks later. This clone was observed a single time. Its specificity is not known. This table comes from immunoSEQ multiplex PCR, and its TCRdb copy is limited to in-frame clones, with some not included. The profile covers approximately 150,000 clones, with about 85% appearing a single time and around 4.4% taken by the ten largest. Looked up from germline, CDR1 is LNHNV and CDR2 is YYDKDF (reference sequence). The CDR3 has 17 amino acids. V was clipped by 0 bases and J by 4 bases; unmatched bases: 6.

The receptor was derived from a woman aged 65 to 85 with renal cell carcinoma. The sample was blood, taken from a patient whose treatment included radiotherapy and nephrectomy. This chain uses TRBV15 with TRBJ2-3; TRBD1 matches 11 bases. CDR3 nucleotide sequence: TGTGCCACCAGCAGAGATGGGACAGGGGGGTTCGCAGATACGCAGTATTTT. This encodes CATSRDGTGGFADTQYF.